This T cell receptor (beta chain) was recovered during a study of spatial heterogeneity in lung cancer. Each CDR3 protein gets one entry after TCRdb re-called the 5' RACE reads with MiXCR. The data contain about 36,000 distinct CDR3 sequences, 6.5% to 9% of them singletons. Time point noted: sample taken at primary tumor resection. This clonotype occurred a few times. Germline V CDR1 and CDR2: DFQATT, SNEGSKA (reference sequence). Trimming cost V 0 bases and J 0 bases; bases outside gene matches: 7. This CDR3 has 17 residues. The V gene is TRBV20-1, the J gene TRBJ2-7, with 11 bases matching TRBD2. This receptor was obtained from a female donor with early-stage non-small cell lung cancer. This sample comprised PBMCs, obtained at surgery. CDR3 protein: CSAREALAGGASYEQYF. CDR3 DNA: TGCAGTGCTAGAGAGGCGCTAGCGGGAGGAGCCTCCTACGAGCAGTACTTC.